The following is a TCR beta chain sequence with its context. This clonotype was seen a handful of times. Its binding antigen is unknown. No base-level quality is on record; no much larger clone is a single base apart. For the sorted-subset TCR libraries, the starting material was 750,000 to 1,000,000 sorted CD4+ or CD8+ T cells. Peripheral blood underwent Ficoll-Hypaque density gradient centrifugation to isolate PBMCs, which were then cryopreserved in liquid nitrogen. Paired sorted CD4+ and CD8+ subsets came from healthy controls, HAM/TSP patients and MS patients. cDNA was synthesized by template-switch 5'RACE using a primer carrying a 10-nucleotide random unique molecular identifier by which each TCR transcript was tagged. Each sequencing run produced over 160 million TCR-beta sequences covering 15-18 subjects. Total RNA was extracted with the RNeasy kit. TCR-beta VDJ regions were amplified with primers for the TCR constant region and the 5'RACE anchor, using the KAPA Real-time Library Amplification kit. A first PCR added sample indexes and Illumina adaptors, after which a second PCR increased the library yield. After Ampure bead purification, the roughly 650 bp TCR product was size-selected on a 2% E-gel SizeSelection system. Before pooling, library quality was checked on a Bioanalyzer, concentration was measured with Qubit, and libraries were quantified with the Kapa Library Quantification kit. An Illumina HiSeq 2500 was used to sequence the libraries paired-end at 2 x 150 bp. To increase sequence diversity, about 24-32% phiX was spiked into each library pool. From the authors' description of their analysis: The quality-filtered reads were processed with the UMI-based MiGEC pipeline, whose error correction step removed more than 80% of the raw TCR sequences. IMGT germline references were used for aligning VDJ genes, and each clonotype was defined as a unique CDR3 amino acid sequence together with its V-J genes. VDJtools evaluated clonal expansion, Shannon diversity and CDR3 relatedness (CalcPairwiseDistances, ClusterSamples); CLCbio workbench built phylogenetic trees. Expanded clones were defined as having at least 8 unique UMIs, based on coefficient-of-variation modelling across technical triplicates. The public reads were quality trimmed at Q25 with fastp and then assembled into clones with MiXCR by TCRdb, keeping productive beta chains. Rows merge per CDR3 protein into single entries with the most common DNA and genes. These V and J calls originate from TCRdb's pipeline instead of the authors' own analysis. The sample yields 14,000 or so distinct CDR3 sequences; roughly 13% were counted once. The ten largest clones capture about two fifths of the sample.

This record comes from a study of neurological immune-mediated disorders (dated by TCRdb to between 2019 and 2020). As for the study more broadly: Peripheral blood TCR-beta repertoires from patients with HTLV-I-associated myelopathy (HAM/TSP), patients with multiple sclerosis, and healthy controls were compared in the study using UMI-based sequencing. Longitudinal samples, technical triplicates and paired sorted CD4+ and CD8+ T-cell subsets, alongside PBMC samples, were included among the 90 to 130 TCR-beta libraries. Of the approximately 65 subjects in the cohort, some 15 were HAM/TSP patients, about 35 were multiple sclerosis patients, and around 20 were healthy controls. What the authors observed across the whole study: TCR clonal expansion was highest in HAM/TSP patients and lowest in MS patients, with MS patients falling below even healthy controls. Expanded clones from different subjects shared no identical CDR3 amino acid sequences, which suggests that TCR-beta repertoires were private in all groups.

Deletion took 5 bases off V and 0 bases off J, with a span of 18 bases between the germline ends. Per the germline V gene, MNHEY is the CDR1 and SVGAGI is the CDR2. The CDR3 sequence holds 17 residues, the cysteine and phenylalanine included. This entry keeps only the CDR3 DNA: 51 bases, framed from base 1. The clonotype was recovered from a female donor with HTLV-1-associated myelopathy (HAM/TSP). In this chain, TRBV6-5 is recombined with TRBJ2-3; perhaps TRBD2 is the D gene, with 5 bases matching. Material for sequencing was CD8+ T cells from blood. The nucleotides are TGTGCCAGCAGTGACCTACGGGGTGGACCTAGCACAGATACGCAGTATTTT. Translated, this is CASSDLRGGPSTDTQYF.